This T cell receptor beta chain came from a study of CD4 T cells in relation to SARS-CoV-2 and coronaviruses. Germline loops: CDR1 LNHNV, CDR2 YYDKDF (reference sequence). With 3 bases removed from V and 0 bases from J, the gap between germline ends came to 9 bases. The CDR3 covers 14 residues. Profiling relied on immunoSEQ multiplex PCR, and the TCRdb table lists in-frame clones only, not all of them. The sample includes around 37,000 clones, around 85% of them seen just once. The chain employs TRBV15 and TRBJ2-7; D is unclear. Sequenced material: memory CD4+ T cells from PBMCs. The clonotype originates from an adult with COVID-19. The CDR3 is CATSSSGSSYEQYF. The DNA of the CDR3 is TGTGCCACCAGCAGCTCAGGAAGCTCCTACGAGCAGTACTTC.